These T cell receptor beta chains were read from a single sample in a study of shared clonotypes between healthy human individuals. Sequencing was performed with immunoSEQ multiplex PCR; in TCRdb, only in-frame clones are kept and a portion is missing. The sample holds 2 million to 3 million clones; approximately 90% are singletons and the top ten take under 0.15%. Material: naive CD4+ T cells sorted from blood. The source is a man aged 18 to 29 in good health. CDR3s include the opening cysteine and the closing phenylalanine or tryptophan. The order of the fields is J gene, D gene, V gene, clone size, CDR3 protein, CDR3 DNA. A D gene is named only where the DNA matches it firmly. Expanded clones get a size class; other rows say once, few or many, or leave the size out.

j_call: TRBJ2-1; d_call: -; v_call: TRBV7-2; clone_size: -; cdr3_aa: CASSLVAVSYNEQFF; cdr3_nt: TGTGCCAGCAGCTTAGTAGCAGTCTCCTACAATGAGCAGTTCTTC
j_call: TRBJ2-7; d_call: TRBD1; v_call: TRBV6-1; clone_size: -; cdr3_aa: CASSPGQSLYEQYF; cdr3_nt: TGTGCCAGCAGCCCGGGACAGAGTCTCTACGAGCAGTACTTC
j_call: TRBJ1-6; d_call: TRBD1; v_call: TRBV9; clone_size: once; cdr3_aa: CASSAGQLNSPLHF; cdr3_nt: TGTGCCAGCAGCGCGGGACAGCTTAATTCACCCCTCCACTTT
j_call: TRBJ2-7; d_call: -; v_call: TRBV11-2; clone_size: once; cdr3_aa: CASSLEGGKSNEQYF; cdr3_nt: TGTGCCAGCAGCTTAGAGGGGGGCAAATCGAACGAGCAGTACTTC
j_call: TRBJ1-6; d_call: -; v_call: TRBV6-1; clone_size: few; cdr3_aa: CASSEVAGTLGEYNSPLHF; cdr3_nt: TGTGCCAGCAGTGAGGTGGCAGGGACATTGGGTGAGTATAATTCACCCCTCCACTTT
j_call: TRBJ2-2; d_call: TRBD1; v_call: TRBV28; clone_size: -; cdr3_aa: CASSLPTTGGTGELFF; cdr3_nt: TGTGCCAGCAGCCTACCCACGACAGGGGGAACCGGGGAGCTGTTTTTT
j_call: TRBJ1-6; d_call: TRBD1; v_call: TRBV28; clone_size: -; cdr3_aa: CASTLGQADNSPLHF; cdr3_nt: TGTGCCAGCACCCTGGGACAGGCCGATAATTCACCCCTCCACTTT
j_call: TRBJ1-1; d_call: -; v_call: TRBV28; clone_size: -; cdr3_aa: CASSSRHVNTEAFF; cdr3_nt: TGTGCCAGCAGCTCGAGACACGTGAACACTGAAGCTTTCTTT
j_call: TRBJ1-4; d_call: -; v_call: TRBV4-2; clone_size: few; cdr3_aa: CASSQGDEKLFF; cdr3_nt: TGTGCCAGCAGCCAAGGGGATGAAAAACTGTTTTTT
j_call: TRBJ1-2; d_call: -; v_call: TRBV25-1; clone_size: once; cdr3_aa: CASSAPRGGGLYGYTF; cdr3_nt: TGTGCCAGCAGTGCCCCCAGGGGAGGCGGTCTCTATGGCTACACCTTC
j_call: TRBJ2-1; d_call: TRBD2; v_call: TRBV7-6; clone_size: -; cdr3_aa: CASSSPAGVPFF; cdr3_nt: TGTGCCAGCAGCTCACCAGCGGGGGTACCCTTCTTC
j_call: TRBJ2-2; d_call: -; v_call: TRBV7-9; clone_size: -; cdr3_aa: CASSLMSRANTGELFF; cdr3_nt: TGTGCCAGCAGCTTAATGAGCAGGGCGAACACCGGGGAGCTGTTTTTT
j_call: TRBJ2-3; d_call: TRBD2; v_call: TRBV9; clone_size: -; cdr3_aa: CASSALVSGGATDTQYF; cdr3_nt: TGTGCCAGCAGCGCCTTGGTTAGCGGGGGGGCCACAGATACGCAGTATTTT
j_call: TRBJ2-5; d_call: -; v_call: TRBV11-2; clone_size: -; cdr3_aa: CASSLTVQETQYF; cdr3_nt: TGTGCCAGCAGCTTAACAGTCCAAGAGACCCAGTACTTC
j_call: TRBJ2-2; d_call: TRBD1; v_call: TRBV11-3; clone_size: -; cdr3_aa: CASSVGSGTGSTGELFF; cdr3_nt: TGTGCCAGCAGCGTAGGTTCGGGGACAGGGAGCACCGGGGAGCTGTTTTTT
j_call: TRBJ2-5; d_call: -; v_call: TRBV6-1; clone_size: -; cdr3_aa: CASSEQGGGETQYF; cdr3_nt: TGTGCCAGCAGTGAACAGGGAGGGGGAGAGACCCAGTACTTC
j_call: TRBJ1-2; d_call: -; v_call: TRBV5-1; clone_size: -; cdr3_aa: CASSFDRQNYGYTF; cdr3_nt: TGCGCCAGCAGCTTCGATAGACAGAACTATGGCTACACCTTC
j_call: TRBJ1-6; d_call: TRBD1; v_call: TRBV27; clone_size: -; cdr3_aa: CASSLGQGRSPLHF; cdr3_nt: TGTGCCAGCAGTCTAGGACAGGGAAGGTCACCCCTCCACTTT
j_call: TRBJ2-5; d_call: -; v_call: TRBV10-1; clone_size: -; cdr3_aa: CASSETSRGRETQYF; cdr3_nt: TGCGCCAGCAGTGAAACTAGCAGGGGCAGGGAGACCCAGTACTTC
j_call: TRBJ2-7; d_call: -; v_call: TRBV7-2; clone_size: -; cdr3_aa: CASSLALGGQAFSYEQYF; cdr3_nt: TGTGCCAGCAGCTTAGCCCTAGGTGGGCAGGCCTTCTCCTACGAGCAGTACTTC
j_call: TRBJ1-2; d_call: -; v_call: TRBV6-6; clone_size: -; cdr3_aa: CASSYGQGSQHGYTF; cdr3_nt: TGTGCCAGCAGTTATGGGCAGGGGAGTCAGCATGGCTACACCTTC
j_call: TRBJ1-3; d_call: -; v_call: TRBV27; clone_size: -; cdr3_aa: CASRSGAPGNTIYF; cdr3_nt: TGTGCCAGCAGATCAGGGGCGCCTGGAAACACCATATATTTT
j_call: TRBJ1-6; d_call: TRBD1; v_call: TRBV28; clone_size: -; cdr3_aa: CASSLGTAVFSPLHF; cdr3_nt: TGTGCCAGCAGTTTAGGGACAGCAGTTTTTTCACCCCTCCACTTT
j_call: TRBJ2-5; d_call: -; v_call: TRBV6-1; clone_size: -; cdr3_aa: CASSEHHTGNGETQYF; cdr3_nt: TGTGCCAGCAGTGAGCATCACACAGGGAACGGGGAGACCCAGTACTTC
j_call: TRBJ2-3; d_call: -; v_call: TRBV29-1; clone_size: -; cdr3_aa: CSVGAVVSRSADTQYF; cdr3_nt: TGCAGCGTCGGGGCAGTGGTGTCGAGGAGCGCAGATACGCAGTATTTT
j_call: TRBJ2-4; d_call: -; v_call: TRBV4-3; clone_size: -; cdr3_aa: CASSPAPTANIQYF; cdr3_nt: TGCGCCAGCAGCCCTGCCCCGACGGCAAACATTCAGTACTTC
j_call: TRBJ2-7; d_call: TRBD1; v_call: TRBV27; clone_size: -; cdr3_aa: CASSGTAREQYF; cdr3_nt: TGTGCCAGTAGTGGGACAGCTAGGGAGCAGTACTTC